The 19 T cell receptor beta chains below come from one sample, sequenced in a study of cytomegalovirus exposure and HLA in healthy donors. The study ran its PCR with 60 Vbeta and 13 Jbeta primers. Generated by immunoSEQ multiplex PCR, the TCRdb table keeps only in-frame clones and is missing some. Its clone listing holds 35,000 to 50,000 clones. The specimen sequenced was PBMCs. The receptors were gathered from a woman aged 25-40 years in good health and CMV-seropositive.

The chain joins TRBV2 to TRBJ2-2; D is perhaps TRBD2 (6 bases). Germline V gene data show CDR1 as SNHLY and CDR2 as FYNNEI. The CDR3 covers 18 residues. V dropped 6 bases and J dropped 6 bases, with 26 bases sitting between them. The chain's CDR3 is CASRTTGTAAWGSGELFF. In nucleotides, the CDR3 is TGTGCCAGCAGGACAACCGGGACTGCGGCCTGGGGCTCCGGGGAGCTGTTTTTT. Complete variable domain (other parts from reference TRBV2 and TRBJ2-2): EPEVTQTPSHQVTQMGQEVILRCVPISNHLYFYWYRQILGQKVEFLVSFYNNEISEKSEIFDDQFSVERPDGSNFTLKIRSTKLEDSAMYFCASRTTGTAAWGSGELFFGEGSRLTVL.

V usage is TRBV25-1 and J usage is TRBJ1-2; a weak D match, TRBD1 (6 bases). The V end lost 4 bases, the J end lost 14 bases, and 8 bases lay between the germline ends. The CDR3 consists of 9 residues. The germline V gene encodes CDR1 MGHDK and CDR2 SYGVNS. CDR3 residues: CASSAGTTF. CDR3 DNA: TGTGCCAGCAGTGCCGGGACAACCTTC.

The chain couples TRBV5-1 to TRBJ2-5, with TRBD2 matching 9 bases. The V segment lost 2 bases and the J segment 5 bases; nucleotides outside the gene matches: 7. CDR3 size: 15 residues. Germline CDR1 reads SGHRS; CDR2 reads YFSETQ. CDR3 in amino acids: CASSFSGGTKETQYF. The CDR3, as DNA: TGCGCCAGCAGCTTCAGCGGGGGGACCAAGGAGACCCAGTACTTC.

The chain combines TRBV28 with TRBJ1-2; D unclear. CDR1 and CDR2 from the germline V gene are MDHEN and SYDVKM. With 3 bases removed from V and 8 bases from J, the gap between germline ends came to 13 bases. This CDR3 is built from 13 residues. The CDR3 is CASSLEIRRGYTF. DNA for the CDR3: TGTGCCAGCAGTTTGGAAATACGGAGGGGCTACACCTTC.

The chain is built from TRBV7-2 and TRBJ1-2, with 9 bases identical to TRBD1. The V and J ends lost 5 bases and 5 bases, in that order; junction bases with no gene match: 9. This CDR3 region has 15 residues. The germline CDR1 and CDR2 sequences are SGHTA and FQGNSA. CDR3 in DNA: TGTGCCAGCAGCCAGGCCGGGACAGGGATTTATGGCTACACCTTC. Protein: CASSQAGTGIYGYTF.

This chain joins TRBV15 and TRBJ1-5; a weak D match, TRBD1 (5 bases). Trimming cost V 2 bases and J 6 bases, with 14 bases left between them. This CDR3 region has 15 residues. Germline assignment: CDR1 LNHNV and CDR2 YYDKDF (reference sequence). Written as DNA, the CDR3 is TGTGCCACCAGCAGACAACTTGGACACAGTCAGCCCCAGCATTTT. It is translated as CATSRQLGHSQPQHF.

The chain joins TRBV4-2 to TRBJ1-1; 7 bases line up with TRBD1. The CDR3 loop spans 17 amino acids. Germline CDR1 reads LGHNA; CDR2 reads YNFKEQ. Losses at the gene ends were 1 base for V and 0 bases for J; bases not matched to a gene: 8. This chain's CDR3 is CASSQVSGDSLNTEAFF. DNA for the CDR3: TGTGCCAGCAGCCAAGTTAGCGGGGACAGTCTGAACACTGAAGCTTTCTTT.

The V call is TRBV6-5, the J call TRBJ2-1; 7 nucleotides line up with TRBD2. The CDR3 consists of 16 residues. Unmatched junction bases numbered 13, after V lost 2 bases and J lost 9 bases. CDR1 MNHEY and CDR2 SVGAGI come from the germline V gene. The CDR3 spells CASSYPRVGGEGEQFF. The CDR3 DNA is TGTGCCAGCAGTTACCCCCGGGTGGGGGGGGAGGGTGAGCAGTTCTTC.

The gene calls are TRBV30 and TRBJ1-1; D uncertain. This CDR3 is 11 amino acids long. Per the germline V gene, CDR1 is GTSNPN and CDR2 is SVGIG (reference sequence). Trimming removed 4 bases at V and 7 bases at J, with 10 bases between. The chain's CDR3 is CAWMYGSEAFF. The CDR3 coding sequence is TGTGCCTGGATGTACGGGAGTGAAGCTTTCTTT.

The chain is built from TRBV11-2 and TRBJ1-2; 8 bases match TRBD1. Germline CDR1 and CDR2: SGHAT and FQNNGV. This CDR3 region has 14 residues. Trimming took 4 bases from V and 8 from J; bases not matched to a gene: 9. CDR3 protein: CASSSRTGSLGYTF. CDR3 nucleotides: TGTGCCAGCAGCTCCAGGACAGGGTCCCTCGGCTACACCTTC.

CDR3 protein: CASSVTVSNQPQHF. The CDR3 DNA is TGTGCCAGCAGTGTGACAGTGAGCAATCAGCCCCAGCATTTT. V and J are TRBV2 and TRBJ1-5, with D maybe TRBD1 (5 bases). CDR1 and CDR2 (germline): SNHLY, FYNNEI. The germline V and J ends were trimmed by 4 bases and 1 base, with 8 bases remaining between them. This CDR3 region has 14 residues.

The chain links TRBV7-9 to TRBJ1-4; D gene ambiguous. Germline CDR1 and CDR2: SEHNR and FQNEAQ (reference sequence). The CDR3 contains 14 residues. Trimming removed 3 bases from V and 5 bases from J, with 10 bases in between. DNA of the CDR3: TGTGCCAGCAGCTTGGGCAGTCCGAATGAAAAACTGTTTTTT. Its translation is CASSLGSPNEKLFF.

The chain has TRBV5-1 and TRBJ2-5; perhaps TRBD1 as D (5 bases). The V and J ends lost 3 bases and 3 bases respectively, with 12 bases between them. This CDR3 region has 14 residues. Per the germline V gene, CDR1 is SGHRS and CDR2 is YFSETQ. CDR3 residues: CASSSRGTEETQYF. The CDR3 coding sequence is TGCGCCAGCAGCTCAAGGGGCACAGAAGAGACCCAGTACTTC.

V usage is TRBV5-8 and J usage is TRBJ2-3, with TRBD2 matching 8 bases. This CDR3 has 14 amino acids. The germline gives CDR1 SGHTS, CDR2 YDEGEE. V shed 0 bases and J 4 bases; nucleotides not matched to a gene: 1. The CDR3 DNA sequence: TGTGCCAGCAGCTTGGCCGGGAGGGCAGATACGCAGTATTTT. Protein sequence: CASSLAGRADTQYF.

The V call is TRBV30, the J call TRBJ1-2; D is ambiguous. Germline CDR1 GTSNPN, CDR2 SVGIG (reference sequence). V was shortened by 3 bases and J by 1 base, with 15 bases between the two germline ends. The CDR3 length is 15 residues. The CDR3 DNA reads TGTGCCTGGAGACCCCCCGGAGTCCTTAACTATGGCTACACCTTC. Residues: CAWRPPGVLNYGYTF.

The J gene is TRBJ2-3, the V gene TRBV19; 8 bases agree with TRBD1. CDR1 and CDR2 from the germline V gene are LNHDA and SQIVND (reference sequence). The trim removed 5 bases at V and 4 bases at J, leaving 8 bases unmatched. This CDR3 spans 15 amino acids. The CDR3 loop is CASSPRQGIADTQYF. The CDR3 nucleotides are TGTGCCAGTAGTCCTAGACAGGGGATTGCAGATACGCAGTATTTT.

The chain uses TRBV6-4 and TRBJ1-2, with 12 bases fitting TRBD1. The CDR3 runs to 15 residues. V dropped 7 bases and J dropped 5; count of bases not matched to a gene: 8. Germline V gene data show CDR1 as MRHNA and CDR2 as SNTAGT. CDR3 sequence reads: CASTLPGQGAYGYTF. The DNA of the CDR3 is TGTGCCAGCACTTTACCGGGACAGGGGGCGTATGGCTACACCTTC.

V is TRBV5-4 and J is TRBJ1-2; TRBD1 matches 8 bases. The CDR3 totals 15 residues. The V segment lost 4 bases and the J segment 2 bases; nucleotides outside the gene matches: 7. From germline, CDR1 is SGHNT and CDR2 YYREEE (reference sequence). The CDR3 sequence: CASSPNAGGNYGYTF. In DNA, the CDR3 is TGTGCCAGCAGCCCCAACGCAGGGGGCAACTATGGCTACACCTTC.

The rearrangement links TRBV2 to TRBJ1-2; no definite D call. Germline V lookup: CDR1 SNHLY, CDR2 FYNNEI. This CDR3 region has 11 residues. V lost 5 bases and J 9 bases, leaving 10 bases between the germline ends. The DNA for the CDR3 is TGTGCCAGCAGTCCTAGGATTAGCTACACCTTC. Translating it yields CASSPRISYTF. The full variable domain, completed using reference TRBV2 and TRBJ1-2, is EPEVTQTPSHQVTQMGQEVILRCVPISNHLYFYWYRQILGQKVEFLVSFYNNEISEKSEIFDDQFSVERPDGSNFTLKIRSTKLEDSAMYFCASSPRISYTFGSGTRLTVV.